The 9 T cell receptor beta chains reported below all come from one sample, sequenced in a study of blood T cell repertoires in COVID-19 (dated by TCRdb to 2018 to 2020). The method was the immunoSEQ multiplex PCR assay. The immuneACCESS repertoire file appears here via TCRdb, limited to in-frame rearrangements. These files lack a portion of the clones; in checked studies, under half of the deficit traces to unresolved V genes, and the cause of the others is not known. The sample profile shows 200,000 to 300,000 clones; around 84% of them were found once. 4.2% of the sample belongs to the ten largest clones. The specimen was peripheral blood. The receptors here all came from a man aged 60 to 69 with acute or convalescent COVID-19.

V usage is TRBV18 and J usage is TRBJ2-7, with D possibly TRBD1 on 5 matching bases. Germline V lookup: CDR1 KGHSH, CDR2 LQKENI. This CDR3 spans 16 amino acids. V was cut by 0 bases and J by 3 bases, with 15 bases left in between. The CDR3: CASSPPGRAGIYEQYF. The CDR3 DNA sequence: TGTGCCAGCTCACCACCGGGCAGGGCTGGAATCTACGAGCAGTACTTC.

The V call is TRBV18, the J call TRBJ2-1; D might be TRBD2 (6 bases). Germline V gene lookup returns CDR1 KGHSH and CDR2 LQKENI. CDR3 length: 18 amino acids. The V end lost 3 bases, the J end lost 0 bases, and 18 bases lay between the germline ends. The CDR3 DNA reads TGTGCCAGCTCACCCAGGGTACTAGCAGATAGCTCCTACAATGAGCAGTTCTTC. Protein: CASSPRVLADSSYNEQFF. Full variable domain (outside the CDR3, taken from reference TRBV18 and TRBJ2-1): NAGVMQNPRHLVRRRGQEARLRCSPMKGHSHVYWYRQLPEEGLKFMVYLQKENIIDESGMPKERFSAEFPKEGPSILRIQQVVRGDSAAYFCASSPRVLADSSYNEQFFGPGTRLTVL.

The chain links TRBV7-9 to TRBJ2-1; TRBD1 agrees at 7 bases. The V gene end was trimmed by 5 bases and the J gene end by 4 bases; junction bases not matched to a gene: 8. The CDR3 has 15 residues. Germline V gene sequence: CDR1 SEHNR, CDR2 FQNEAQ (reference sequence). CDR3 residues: CASSGTATDYNEQFF. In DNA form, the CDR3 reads TGTGCCAGCAGCGGGACAGCGACCGATTACAATGAGCAGTTCTTC.

CDR3 protein: CASTKGSHEQYF. CDR3 coding DNA: TGTGCCAGCACCAAAGGTAGCCACGAGCAGTACTTC. The V and J genes are TRBV12-3 or TRBV12-4 and TRBJ2-7; D is uncertain. With 7 bases removed from V and 5 bases from J, the gap between germline ends came to 12 bases. This CDR3 comprises 12 residues.

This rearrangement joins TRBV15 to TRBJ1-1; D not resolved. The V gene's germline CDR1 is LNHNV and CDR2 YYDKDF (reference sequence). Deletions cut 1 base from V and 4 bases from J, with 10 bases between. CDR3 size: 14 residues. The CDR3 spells CATSRALVGTEAFF. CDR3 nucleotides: TGTGCCACCAGCAGAGCGCTAGTAGGCACTGAAGCTTTCTTT.

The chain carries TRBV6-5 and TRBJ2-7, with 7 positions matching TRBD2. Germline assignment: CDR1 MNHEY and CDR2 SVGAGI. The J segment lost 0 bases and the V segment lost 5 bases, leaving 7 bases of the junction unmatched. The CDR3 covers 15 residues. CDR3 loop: CASSPRAGTSYEQYF. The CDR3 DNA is TGTGCCAGCAGTCCAAGAGCGGGGACCTCCTACGAGCAGTACTTC.

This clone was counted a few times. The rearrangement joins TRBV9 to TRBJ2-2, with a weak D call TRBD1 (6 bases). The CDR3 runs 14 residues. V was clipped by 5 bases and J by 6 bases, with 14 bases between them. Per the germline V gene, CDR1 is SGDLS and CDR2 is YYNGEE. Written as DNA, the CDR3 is TGTGCCAGCAGTGAAATTCCAGGGGCCGGGGAGCTGTTTTTT. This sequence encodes CASSEIPGAGELFF.

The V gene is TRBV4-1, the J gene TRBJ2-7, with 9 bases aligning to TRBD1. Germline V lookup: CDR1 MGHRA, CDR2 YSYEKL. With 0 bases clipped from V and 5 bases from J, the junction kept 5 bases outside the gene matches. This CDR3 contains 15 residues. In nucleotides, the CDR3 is TGCGCCAGCAGCCAAGAAGACAGGGGGATCCACGAGCAGTACTTC. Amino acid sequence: CASSQEDRGIHEQYF.

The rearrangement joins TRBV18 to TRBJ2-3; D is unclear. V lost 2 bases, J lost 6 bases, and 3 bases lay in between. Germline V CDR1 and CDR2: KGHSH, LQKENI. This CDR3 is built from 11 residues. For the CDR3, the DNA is TGTGCCAGCTCACCAGAGGATACGCAGTATTTT. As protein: CASSPEDTQYF.